These 19 T cell receptor beta chains came from one sample sequenced in a study of neurological immune-mediated disorders. TCRdb passed the 5' RACE reads through MiXCR, listing each CDR3 protein once. The repertoire includes over 35,000 distinct CDR3 sequences, 4% to 5.5% of them detected once, and under 6.5% sits in the top ten. The sample comprised PBMCs. The receptors were gathered from a woman aged 55-70 years with multiple sclerosis.

This clonotype was picked up many times. V usage is TRBV2 and J usage is TRBJ2-2; D unresolved. Trimming removed 7 bases at V and 6 bases at J, with 6 bases between. The CDR3 covers 11 residues. Germline values: CDR1 SNHLY, CDR2 FYNNEI. The DNA of the CDR3 is TGTGCCAGCAAGTACGCCGGGGAGCTGTTTTTT. Translated: CASKYAGELFF.

This clonotype came up many times. This chain uses TRBV5-1 with TRBJ2-1; no reliable D call. There are 13 residues in the CDR3. V dropped 2 bases and J dropped 10 bases, with 13 bases sitting between them. Germline V lookup: CDR1 SGHRS, CDR2 YFSETQ. CDR3 sequence reads: CASSFGPSGEQFF. The CDR3 nucleotides are TGCGCCAGCAGCTTTGGGCCCTCTGGGGAGCAGTTCTTC.

At least ten counts were recorded for this clonotype. A junction end diverges from the germline sequence, so it may reflect a read error. The chain carries TRBV7-7 and TRBJ2-5; maybe TRBD2 (6 bases). The CDR3 has 15 amino acids. Looked up from germline, CDR1 is SSHAT and CDR2 is FNYEAQ (reference sequence). The CDR3 spells CASSLNGGPQETQYF. The CDR3 DNA sequence: TGTGCTAGCAGCTTAAACGGGGGACCTCAAGAGACCCAGTACTTC.

In its sample, this clonotype was seen many times. The J gene is TRBJ2-1, the V gene TRBV19, with 9 bases aligning to TRBD2. The CDR3 contains 13 residues. The J segment lost 8 bases and the V segment lost 6 bases, leaving 5 bases of the junction unmatched. CDR1 and CDR2 (germline): LNHDA, SQIVND (reference sequence). The CDR3 nucleotides read TGTGCCAGTAGCTGGCGGGAGGGCGATGAGCAGTTCTTC. Translated: CASSWREGDEQFF.

The V call is TRBV5-1, the J call TRBJ2-5; D is undetermined. CDR3 length equals 13 residues. Per germline, CDR1 SGHRS and CDR2 YFSETQ. The V end lost 3 bases, the J end lost 3 bases, and 9 bases lay between the germline ends. The CDR3 DNA sequence: TGCGCCAGCAGCTGGGAAAGGGAAGAGACCCAGTACTTC. Translated: CASSWEREETQYF.

This clonotype occurred many times. This chain connects TRBV2 to TRBJ2-5; D is possibly TRBD1 (7 bases). The CDR3 totals 13 residues. Looked up from germline, CDR1 is SNHLY and CDR2 is FYNNEI. V was shortened by 7 bases and J by 3 bases, with 12 bases between the two germline ends. The CDR3 DNA follows: TGTGCCAGCAAGGAGGGGGCGGAAGAGACCCAGTACTTC. Protein: CASKEGAEETQYF.

This clonotype has ten or more counts. The genes are TRBV20-1 and TRBJ1-2, with 8 bases fitting TRBD1. Germline CDR1 DFQATT, CDR2 SNEGSKA (reference sequence). J was trimmed by 4 bases and V by 6 bases; bases with no gene match: 4. The CDR3 is 12 amino acids. The CDR3 sequence is CSATGTGYGYTF. The CDR3 bases are TGCAGTGCCACCGGGACAGGCTATGGCTACACCTTC.

This clonotype was counted many times. CDR3: CASSNSGTSMDTQYF. The CDR3 DNA reads TGTGCCAGCAGCAATTCCGGGACTAGCATGGATACGCAGTATTTT. The rearrangement links TRBV21-1 to TRBJ2-3; the D call of TRBD1 is as the table states it, not checked on the DNA. TRBV21-1 corresponds to a pseudogene. The CDR3 is 15 amino acids.

A few counts support this clonotype. The V call is TRBV20-1, the J call TRBJ1-1, with D uncertain. Between the trimmed V and J ends, which lost 1 base and 10 bases, there was a span of 13 bases. The CDR3 is 12 residues long. The germline V gene has CDR1 DFQATT and CDR2 SNEGSKA (reference sequence). The CDR3 here is CSARGSEFRAFF. The CDR3 coding sequence is TGCAGTGCTAGAGGGTCGGAATTCCGAGCTTTCTTT.

The chain uses TRBV6-2 or TRBV6-3 and TRBJ2-7; TRBD2 aligns across 12 bases. Per germline, CDR1 MNHEY and CDR2 SVGEGT. This CDR3 is 14 amino acids long. The junction had 3 bases not matched to a gene; V was cut back by 8 bases and J by 1 base. CDR3 loop: CASGLAGTSYEQYF. CDR3 nucleotide sequence: TGTGCCAGCGGACTAGCGGGGACGTCCTACGAGCAGTACTTC.

This chain uses TRBV20-1 with TRBJ2-7; D is unresolved. Per germline, CDR1 DFQATT and CDR2 SNEGSKA (reference sequence). CDR3 length: 13 amino acids. Trimming pared 0 bases from V and 5 bases from J, leaving 11 bases between. The DNA for the CDR3 is TGCAGTGCTAGAGATCGGCTGGCCGACGAGCAGTACGTC. As protein: CSARDRLADEQYV.

V and J are TRBV14 and TRBJ2-1, with 13 bases lining up with TRBD2. The CDR3 totals 15 residues. The V segment lost 5 bases and the J segment 7 bases; nucleotides outside the gene matches: 5. Germline assignment: CDR1 SGHDN and CDR2 FVKESK. The DNA for the CDR3 is TGTGCCAGCAGCTTACTAGCGGGGGGGCAGAATGAGCAGTTCTTC. Its translation: CASSLLAGGQNEQFF.

This clonotype showed up many times. The chain carries TRBV4-1 and TRBJ1-1; 8 bases are shared with TRBD1. Germline V CDR1 and CDR2: MGHRA, YSYEKL. Losses at the gene ends were 6 bases for V and 3 bases for J; bases not matched to a gene: 12. This CDR3 is 16 amino acids long. The CDR3 reads CASRSLFRTGYTEAFF. DNA of the CDR3: TGCGCCAGCAGAAGTCTCTTTAGGACAGGGTACACTGAAGCTTTCTTT.

This clonotype was counted ten times or more. The chain links TRBV24-1 to TRBJ2-1; 10 nucleotides agree with TRBD2. The trim removed 3 bases at V and 4 bases at J, leaving 5 bases unmatched. This CDR3 contains 16 residues. CDR1 KGHDR and CDR2 SFDVKD come from the germline V gene. CDR3 bases: TGTGCCACCAGTGATCCAAGCGGGAGGGAATACAATGAGCAGTTCTTC. It yields the protein CATSDPSGREYNEQFF.

The J gene is TRBJ2-1, the V gene TRBV20-1, with TRBD2 identical over 11 bases. This CDR3 spans 17 amino acids. The germline CDR1 and CDR2 sequences are DFQATT and SNEGSKA (reference sequence). V shed 0 bases, J shed 6 bases, and the junction held 10 bases outside the gene matches. CDR3 amino acids: CSAREVGSGGASNEQFF. The CDR3, as DNA: TGCAGTGCTAGAGAGGTCGGTAGCGGGGGGGCGAGCAATGAGCAGTTCTTC.

This clonotype was seen at least ten times. The J gene is TRBJ2-7, the V gene TRBV5-6; D might be TRBD1 (5 bases). This CDR3 region has 14 residues. Germline CDR1 and CDR2: SGHDT and YYEEEE. The ends were cut back, 0 bases at V and 2 bases at J, with 9 bases in the middle. For the CDR3, the DNA is TGTGCCAGCAGCTTGGATGTGACAGCCTACGAGCAGTACTTC. This encodes CASSLDVTAYEQYF.

The chain uses TRBV20-1 and TRBJ2-5; 7 bases map to TRBD1. Germline assignment: CDR1 DFQATT and CDR2 SNEGSKA (reference sequence). The CDR3 is made up of 14 amino acids. Trimming cost V 0 bases and J 2 bases; bases outside gene matches: 3. CDR3 protein: CSAREGTEQETQYF. The CDR3 coding sequence is TGCAGTGCTAGAGAAGGGACAGAGCAAGAGACCCAGTACTTC.

In its sample, this clonotype was seen many times. The chain couples TRBV29-1 to TRBJ1-2; no definite D call. CDR1 is SQVTM and CDR2 is ANQGSEA in the germline V gene. V dropped 4 bases and J dropped 0 bases, with 6 bases sitting between them. This CDR3 is 12 amino acids long. The CDR3 sequence: CSVVVANYGYTF. CDR3 nucleotides: TGCAGCGTTGTGGTAGCTAACTATGGCTACACCTTC.

This clonotype was seen many times. This chain joins TRBV29-1 and TRBJ2-5; D remains unclear. Trimming pared 4 bases from V and 4 bases from J, leaving 10 bases between. Germline CDR1 reads SQVTM; CDR2 reads ANQGSEA. This CDR3 has 12 amino acids. The CDR3 nucleotides read TGCAGCGTTGGGCCGGAAGGAGAGACCCAGTACTTC. Its translation is CSVGPEGETQYF. Full variable domain (missing parts from reference TRBV29-1 and TRBJ2-5): SAVISQKPSRDICQRGTSLTIQCQVDSQVTMMFWYRQQPGQSLTLIATANQGSEATYESGFVIDKFPISRPNLTFSTLTVSNMSPEDSSIYLCSVGPEGETQYFGPGTRLLVL.